Below are 9 T cell receptor beta chains sequenced from a single sample in a study of chemoradiotherapy in HPV16-positive cancers. The assay was immunoSEQ multiplex PCR, and TCRdb's table has in-frame clones only and misses some. Among approximately 14,000 clones, almost 90% were seen once, and the ten largest hold around 3.8%. The source was blood, collected from a patient who underwent chemoradiotherapy. These receptors all stem from a human donor with HPV-associated anogenital cancer.

V gene TRBV5-4 combines with J gene TRBJ1-2, with 9 bases aligning to TRBD1. Looked up from germline, CDR1 is SGHNT and CDR2 is YYREEE (reference sequence). The CDR3 contains 14 residues. V lost 2 bases to trimming and J lost 4 bases; unmatched junction nucleotides: 3. The CDR3 DNA reads TGTGCCAGCAGCTTACAGGGGGCGGCCTATGGCTACACCTTC. The encoded protein is CASSLQGAAYGYTF.

The chain links TRBV7-2 to TRBJ2-7; TRBD2 aligns across 9 bases. The V segment lost 5 bases and the J segment 0 bases; nucleotides outside the gene matches: 8. Germline CDR1 SGHTA, CDR2 FQGNSA. This CDR3 region has 16 residues. The DNA for the CDR3 is TGTGCCAGCAGCCAACATAAGACTAGCGGCTCCTACGAGCAGTACTTC. Residues: CASSQHKTSGSYEQYF.

The genes are TRBV27 and TRBJ2-1; D perhaps matches TRBD1 (5 bases). Trimming removed 2 bases at V and 0 bases at J, with 8 bases between. Germline V gives CDR1 MNHEY, CDR2 SMNVEV (reference sequence). The CDR3 length is 15 residues. The CDR3 DNA follows: TGTGCCAGCAGTTTAAGGGGCAACTCCTACAATGAGCAGTTCTTC. Amino acids: CASSLRGNSYNEQFF.

The chain carries TRBV10-2 and TRBJ2-2, with D possibly matching TRBD2 (6 bases). The CDR3 runs 15 residues. V shed 3 bases and J shed 4 bases, with 12 bases lying between them. Germline CDR1 WSHSY, CDR2 SAAADI. Written as DNA, the CDR3 is TGCGCCAGCAGTGATCCCCTAGCGAGCACCGGGGAGCTGTTTTTT. Its translation is CASSDPLASTGELFF.

The chain carries TRBV5-1 and TRBJ1-2, with a tentative D call TRBD1 (5 bases). The germline CDR1 and CDR2 sequences are SGHRS and YFSETQ. V was clipped by 8 bases and J by 7 bases, with 18 bases between them. This CDR3 contains 13 residues. For the CDR3, the DNA is TGCGCCAGTAGAGACAGCGACTCTGGTGGCTACACCTTC. It yields the protein CASRDSDSGGYTF.

The gene calls are TRBV5-1 and TRBJ1-2; a possible D gene is TRBD1 (5 bases). The germline CDR1 and CDR2 sequences are SGHRS and YFSETQ. CDR3 length: 13 residues. Trimming cost V 1 base and J 4 bases, with 8 bases left between them. In nucleotides, the CDR3 is TGCGCCAGCAGCTTGTTCCAGGGCTATGGCTACACCTTC. It codes for CASSLFQGYGYTF.

The chain carries TRBV7-8 and TRBJ1-5; tentative D call: TRBD1 (6 bases). This CDR3 has 16 amino acids. Germline V gene lookup returns CDR1 SGHVS and CDR2 FQNEAQ. Trimming cost V 5 bases and J 0 bases, with 14 bases left between them. The CDR3 DNA reads TGTGCCAGCAGCGCTCACAGGGCCGCTAGCAATCAGCCCCAGCATTTT. Protein product: CASSAHRAASNQPQHF.

The chain recombines TRBV10-3 with TRBJ1-2, with TRBD1 matching 9 bases. The length of the CDR3 is 13 residues. V dropped 5 bases and J dropped 8; count of bases not matched to a gene: 6. The germline CDR1 and CDR2 sequences are ENHRY and SYGVKD. Here the CDR3 reads CAISTGTGNGYTF. CDR3 sequence (DNA): TGTGCCATCAGTACCGGGACAGGGAACGGCTACACCTTC.

The chain has TRBV7-6 and TRBJ1-4; tentatively, D is TRBD1 (6 bases). The V end lost 0 bases, the J end lost 3 bases, and 8 bases lay between the germline ends. The CDR3 sequence is 15 residues long. Germline V lookup: CDR1 SGHVS, CDR2 FNYEAQ. The CDR3 DNA follows: TGTGCCAGCAGCTTAGCGGACAGATCTAATGAAAAACTGTTTTTT. Its protein product is CASSLADRSNEKLFF.